This T cell receptor beta chain emerged from a study of Graves' ophthalmopathy and Graves' hyperthyroidism. CDR3 regions of TCR beta were amplified from RNA transcripts. The workflow started with a first-round RT-PCR run with HTBI primers and then moved on to a second-round multiplex PCR. Each CDR3 protein is one row after TCRdb ran MiXCR on the multiplex PCR reads. In the table there are under 800,000 distinct CDR3 sequences, 20% to 25% of which are singletons. Findings and limits, study-wide: Ophthalmopathy progression was predicted by the model at approximately 70% sensitivity and about 72% specificity. Detection in blood was also observed for most expanded thyroid clonotypes above 0.001 frequency.

Diagnoses were established from clinical symptoms, serum thyroxine, TRAb, thyroid ultrasound and orbital computed tomography. PBMCs were isolated by Ficoll-Paque density gradient centrifugation, using about 10 ml of fresh peripheral blood as the starting material. The table lists this clonotype with a few counts. Its antigen is as yet unknown. Germline CDR1 is SNHLY and CDR2 is FYNNEI. The length of the CDR3 is 13 residues. Unmatched junction bases numbered 5, after V lost 6 bases and J lost 6 bases. The origin of this receptor is a young woman with stable Graves' hyperthyroidism. Some clones in this sample may be carry-over from other donors' samples. The sample comprised peripheral blood. The rearrangement joins TRBV2 to TRBJ1-2, with 9 bases fitting TRBD1. CDR3 sequence: CASRGDRVHGYTF. The CDR3 DNA reads TGTGCCAGCAGGGGGGACAGGGTCCATGGCTACACCTTC.